Below are 12 T cell receptor beta chains sequenced from a single sample in a study of human T cells and chemical hapten exposure (dated by TCRdb to the early 2020s). The time point label, read with the paper, signifies: healthy volunteer bleed at 2 weeks. Unfractionated whole blood was collected in Tempus Blood RNA tubes, and total RNA was extracted from that blood. The library was made by RACE. The sequencer was a NextSeq 500. Through fastp at Q25 and MiXCR, TCRdb rebuilt clones from the public reads, retaining in-frame beta chains. Entries are consolidated by CDR3 protein sequence, retaining the most common genes and DNA. The sample table holds 49,000 or so distinct CDR3 sequences, of which about 4.8% were seen once. Roughly 6% of the sample is taken by the ten largest. Sequencing input: whole blood. The receptors originated from a human donor in good health. Some clones in this sample may be carry-over from other donors' samples.

This clonotype came up a few times. This chain links TRBV14 with TRBJ2-6; D gene unclear. The CDR3 has 18 amino acids. CDR1 is SGHDN, CDR2 FVKESK, per germline. The V end was cut by 1 base, the J end by 4 bases, with 17 bases between. The DNA for the CDR3 is TGTGCCAGCAGCCAAGCGGGCCACCCGATGGGGGGGGCCAACGTCCTGACTTTC. Translation gives CASSQAGHPMGGANVLTF. Filled out from reference TRBV14 and TRBJ2-6, the complete variable domain reads EAGVTQFPSHSVIEKGQTVTLRCDPISGHDNLYWYRRVMGKEIKFLLHFVKESKQDESGMPNNRFLAERTGGTYSTLKVQPAELEDSGVYFCASSQAGHPMGGANVLTFGAGSRLTVL.

The sample holds a few counts of this clonotype. The chain is built from TRBV12-3 or TRBV12-4 and TRBJ1-1, with D hard to call. This CDR3 is 12 amino acids long. V lost 7 bases, J lost 2 bases, and 8 bases lay in between. CDR3: CASNLYNTEAFF. CDR3 in DNA: TGTGCCAGCAACCTATACAACACTGAAGCTTTCTTT.

This clonotype showed up many times. The J gene is TRBJ2-1, the V gene TRBV12-3 or TRBV12-4; 10 bases fit TRBD2. CDR3 length equals 18 residues. Trimming took 5 bases from V and 4 from J; bases not matched to a gene: 14. CDR3 amino acids: CASSATAGGPSGYNEQFF. The DNA of the CDR3 is TGTGCCAGCAGTGCCACAGCGGGAGGGCCAAGCGGTTACAATGAGCAGTTCTTC.

The chain joins TRBV3-1 to TRBJ2-1, with 9 bases aligning to TRBD2. CDR1 is LGHDT and CDR2 is YNNKEL in the germline V gene (reference sequence). The CDR3 is 14 amino acids. Germline trimming cut 3 bases from V and 7 bases from J; bases unmatched to any gene: 4. CDR3 region: CASSQGGRENEQFF. CDR3 nucleotide sequence: TGTGCCAGCAGCCAGGGCGGGAGGGAAAATGAGCAGTTCTTC.

In this sample, this clonotype turned up many times. J is TRBJ1-2 and V is TRBV9; no reliable D call. The germline gives CDR1 SGDLS, CDR2 YYNGEE. With 3 bases removed from V and 4 bases from J, the gap between germline ends came to 13 bases. This CDR3 has 14 residues. CDR3 in amino acids: CASSEDPLSYGYTF. In DNA form, the CDR3 reads TGTGCCAGCAGCGAGGACCCGCTGAGCTATGGCTACACCTTC.

This clonotype was detected ten times or more. The chain links TRBV12-3 or TRBV12-4 to TRBJ1-5, with TRBD1 as a possible D gene (5 bases). There are 16 residues in the CDR3. The ends were cut back, 3 bases at V and 2 bases at J, with 14 bases in the middle. CDR3 DNA: TGTGCCAGCAGTTTCAGCGGGGCCGGGGGCAATCAGCCCCAGCATTTT. Translating it yields CASSFSGAGGNQPQHF.

This clonotype was found many times. V gene TRBV28 combines with J gene TRBJ2-1; no definite D call. Trimming shortened V by 1 base and J by 1 base, and 17 bases separated the two germline ends. Looked up from germline, CDR1 is MDHEN and CDR2 is SYDVKM. The CDR3 loop spans 18 amino acids. CDR3: CASSLFLIESISYNEQFF. The CDR3 DNA is TGTGCCAGCAGTTTATTTTTAATCGAGTCCATTTCCTACAATGAGCAGTTCTTC.

The gene calls are TRBV5-1 and TRBJ1-4; D call uncertain. The ends were cut back, 5 bases at V and 0 bases at J, with 8 bases in the middle. The CDR3 covers 14 residues. Germline V gives CDR1 SGHRS, CDR2 YFSETQ. Here the CDR3 DNA reads TGCGCCAGCAGAACCGGGTCAACTAATGAAAAACTGTTTTTT. Encoded protein: CASRTGSTNEKLFF.

In this sample, this clonotype turned up many times. The V gene is TRBV5-1, the J gene TRBJ2-7, with D possibly matching TRBD1 (5 bases). Germline CDR1 SGHRS, CDR2 YFSETQ. V gave up 2 bases and J gave up 1 base, with 10 bases separating them. The CDR3 extends over 14 amino acids. The CDR3 sequence: CASSFQGFSYEQYF. The CDR3 bases are TGCGCCAGCAGCTTCCAGGGATTTTCCTACGAGCAGTACTTC.

This clonotype showed up many times. V is TRBV7-8 and J is TRBJ1-5; 8 bases agree with TRBD1. With V trimmed by 4 bases and J by 7 bases, 6 bases remained unmatched. The CDR3 totals 14 residues. CDR1 is SGHVS, CDR2 FQNEAQ, per germline. The CDR3 DNA reads TGTGCCAGCAGCTCAGTGACAGGGGAGCAGCCCCAGCATTTT. The encoded protein is CASSSVTGEQPQHF. The full variable domain, in which reference TRBV7-8 and TRBJ1-5 provide the parts outside the CDR3, is GAGVSQSPRYKVAKRGQDVALRCDPISGHVSLFWYQQALGQGPEFLTYFQNEAQLDKSGLPSDRFFAERPEGSVSTLKIQRTQQEDSAVYLCASSSVTGEQPQHFGDGTRLSIL.

This clonotype was seen many times. The chain recombines TRBV3-1 with TRBJ1-1; D possibly corresponds to TRBD1 (5 bases). Deletions cut 3 bases from V and 1 base from J, with 9 bases between. The germline gives CDR1 LGHDT, CDR2 YNNKEL (reference sequence). This CDR3 is 14 amino acids long. The CDR3 loop reads CASSHTDKNTEAFF. Written as DNA, the CDR3 is TGTGCCAGCAGCCATACGGACAAGAACACTGAAGCTTTCTTT.

This clonotype has a count of ten or more. The chain combines TRBV7-3 with TRBJ1-5; a possible D gene is TRBD1 (6 bases). Trimming took 2 bases from V and 7 from J, leaving 9 bases between them. The germline CDR1 and CDR2 sequences are SGHTA and FQGTGA. The CDR3 consists of 13 residues. The CDR3 bases are TGTGCCAGCAGCTTAGGGGGCGAGCAGCCCCAGCATTTT. Translating it yields CASSLGGEQPQHF.